A selection of T cell receptor beta chains follows, all from one sample in a study of CD8+CD57+ T cells in acquired aplastic anemia. One entry per CDR3 protein, called by TCRdb with MiXCR from the reads. This sample has 160,000 or so distinct CDR3 sequences, with about 45% found just once. The material sequenced was sorted CD4+, CD8+, or CD8+CD57+ T cells (not recorded which) from PBMCs. All receptors derive from a human donor with aplastic anemia. Each CDR3 is given with its conserved first and last residue. A D gene is named only where the DNA matches it firmly. Not all rows give a size; the values are once, few, many and, for expanded clones, a class.

TRBJ1-6 | TRBV24-1 | 14 | - | - | TGTGCCACCAGTGATTTGAGGCGGAATTCACCCCTCCACTTT | CATSDLRRNSPLHF
TRBJ2-7 | TRBV11-2 | 16 | - | - | TGTGCCAGCAGCTTAAACCCCGGGACGGCACCTCACGAGCAGTACTTC | CASSLNPGTAPHEQYF
TRBJ1-4 | TRBV5-1 | 13 | - | many | TGCGCCAGCAGCTTGGAACTTAATGAAAAACTGTTTTTT | CASSLELNEKLFF
TRBJ1-3 | TRBV19 | 13 | TRBD1 | - | TGTGCCAGTACGACAGGGCTTGCAAACACCATATATTTT | CASTTGLANTIYF
TRBJ2-6 | TRBV5-1 | 15 | - | many | TGCGCCAGCAGCTTGGAATCCTCTGGGGCCAACGTCCTGACTTTC | CASSLESSGANVLTF
TRBJ1-2 | TRBV20-1 | 17 | - | many | TGCAGTGCTACCACCCTACCACCGGGCCGGTTAGGGTATGGCTACACCTTC | CSATTLPPGRLGYGYTF
TRBJ2-5 | TRBV2 | 14 | - | - | TGTGCCAGCAGTGAGATGCACCCAGGAGAGACCCAGTACTTC | CASSEMHPGETQYF
TRBJ1-4 | TRBV2 | 14 | - | many | TGTGCCAGCAGTGAAGCCACCGCCCGCGGAAAACTGTTTTTT | CASSEATARGKLFF
TRBJ2-3 | TRBV5-1 | 16 | - | many | TGCGCCAGCAGCACCGACGGACAGGGAGGGGGGGATACGCAGTATTTT | CASSTDGQGGGDTQYF
TRBJ2-2 | TRBV24-1 | 15 | TRBD2 | few | TGTGCCACCTCTAGCGGCAGGAGGGACGCCGGGGAGCTGTTTTTT | CATSSGRRDAGELFF
TRBJ1-6 | TRBV24-1 | 14 | - | - | TGTGCCACCAGTGATGGCAGTCCAAATTCACCCCTCCACTTT | CATSDGSPNSPLHF
TRBJ1-1 | TRBV6-5 | 14 | - | - | TGTGCCAGCAGTTACACGGGACAGAACACTGAAGCTTTCTTT | CASSYTGQNTEAFF
TRBJ2-7 | TRBV7-2 | 13 | TRBD1 | few | TGTGCCAGCAGCAGGACAGGGGGCTACGAGCAGTACTTC | CASSRTGGYEQYF
TRBJ1-5 | TRBV7-2 | 14 | - | many | TGTGCCAGCAGCTTAGGGGGGGTGGGGCAGCCCCAGCATTTT | CASSLGGVGQPQHF
TRBJ2-7 | TRBV6-5 | 13 | - | - | TGTGCCAGCAGTTACCTGGATCTCTACGAGCAGTACTTC | CASSYLDLYEQYF
TRBJ2-7 | TRBV25-1 | 16 | - | - | TGTGCCAGAAGCCTCCGAGGACGGAACCTTAACTACGAGCAGTACTTC | CARSLRGRNLNYEQYF
TRBJ1-2 | TRBV19 | 14 | - | - | TGTGCCAGTAGTATCGGACTGCCTTGGGATGGCTACACCTTC | CASSIGLPWDGYTF
TRBJ1-2 | TRBV25-1 | 14 | TRBD1 | - | TGTGCCAGGACCGGGACAGGGGAAAGGTATGGCTACACCTTC | CARTGTGERYGYTF
TRBJ1-1 | TRBV10-3 | 15 | - | - | TGTGCCATCAGTGAAAGGGGGGGTGCAAACACTGAAGCTTTCTTT | CAISERGGANTEAFF
TRBJ2-7 | TRBV29-1 | 12 | - | - | TGCAGCGTTGACAGTTTCTCCTACGAGCAGTACTTC | CSVDSFSYEQYF